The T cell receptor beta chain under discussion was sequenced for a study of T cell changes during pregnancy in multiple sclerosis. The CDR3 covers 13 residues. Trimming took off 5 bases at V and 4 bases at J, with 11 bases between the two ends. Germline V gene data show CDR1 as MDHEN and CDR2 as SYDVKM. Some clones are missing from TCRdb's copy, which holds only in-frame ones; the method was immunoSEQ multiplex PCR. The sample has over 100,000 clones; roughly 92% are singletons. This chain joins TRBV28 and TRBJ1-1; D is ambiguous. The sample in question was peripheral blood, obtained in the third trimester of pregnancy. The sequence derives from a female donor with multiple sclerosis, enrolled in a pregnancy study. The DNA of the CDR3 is TGTGCCAGCAGTCGCCCGGCGGGCACTGAAGCTTTCTTT. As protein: CASSRPAGTEAFF. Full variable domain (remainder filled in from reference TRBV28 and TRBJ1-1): DVKVTQSSRYLVKRTGEKVFLECVQDMDHENMFWYRQDPGLGLRLIYFSYDVKMKEKGDIPEGYSVSREKKERFSLILESASTNQTSMYLCASSRPAGTEAFFGQGTRLTVV.